This is a list of T cell receptor beta chains from one sample in a study of cytomegalovirus exposure and HLA in healthy donors. The repertoire was sequenced with immunoSEQ multiplex PCR; TCRdb's copy has only in-frame clones and lacks some. The sample consists of roughly 70,000 clones, 85% of them appearing once. Sequences were obtained from PBMCs. These receptors originate from a man in his thirties or forties in good health and CMV-seronegative. The CDR3 runs from the conserved cysteine through the conserved F or W. D genes are given only for firm matches. Expanded clones are given a class, and other clones once, few, many or no size at all.

TRBV11-2	TRBD2	-	TRBJ2-2	TGTGCCAGCAGCTCCTTAGCGGGAGGGATCACCGGGGAGCTGTTTTTT	CASSSLAGGITGELFF
TRBV7-8	TRBD2	few	TRBJ2-5	TGTGCCAGCAGCCCTCGAGGGACTAGCGGAGAAGAGACCCAGTACTTC	CASSPRGTSGEETQYF
TRBV7-2	-	-	TRBJ1-1	TGTGCCAGCAGCTCCCGACAGGTCGCTGAAGCTTTCTTT	CASSSRQVAEAFF
TRBV25-1	-	-	TRBJ1-4	TGTGCCCGACAGGACGGGGATGAAAAACTGTTTTTT	CARQDGDEKLFF
TRBV5-4	-	-	TRBJ1-1	TGTGCCAGCAGCAGCAGGGCTGGGGCTGAAGCTTTCTTT	CASSSRAGAEAFF
TRBV18	-	-	TRBJ1-2	TGTGCCAGCTCACCGCTGGACAGAACCTATGGCTACACCTTC	CASSPLDRTYGYTF
TRBV28	-	-	TRBJ2-2	TGTGCCAGCAGTCTACCCCTGGGGGGGCCCGGGGAGCTGTTTTTT	CASSLPLGGPGELFF
TRBV6-4	TRBD1	-	TRBJ2-6	TGTGCCAGCAGTGAGAAGGGGGCGGTAGGGGCCAACGTCCTGACTTTC	CASSEKGAVGANVLTF
TRBV2	-	-	TRBJ2-7	TGTGCCAGCATTGGAGGGGGCAGGATCGGCGAGCAGTACTTC	CASIGGGRIGEQYF
TRBV7-2	TRBD1	-	TRBJ2-5	TGTGCCAGCAGCTCACGGACAGGGCTGGAGACCCAGTACTTC	CASSSRTGLETQYF
TRBV6-1	-	-	TRBJ1-1	TGTGCCAGCAGTGAATTCCTCGGGGTGTCGGCGAAGGGCGCTGAAGCTTTCTTT	CASSEFLGVSAKGAEAFF
TRBV7-6	TRBD1	-	TRBJ2-7	TGTGCCAGCAGCCCCGAAGGGACAGGGGCCTACGAGCAGTACTTC	CASSPEGTGAYEQYF
TRBV5-1	TRBD2	-	TRBJ2-1	TGCGCCAGCAGCGGAAGCGGGAGGCTCAATGAGCAGTTCTTC	CASSGSGRLNEQFF
TRBV28	-	once	TRBJ2-1	TGTGCCAGCAGTTTTTTGGGGGCCGGCGAGAATGAGCAGTTCTTC	CASSFLGAGENEQFF
TRBV2	TRBD2	once	TRBJ2-5	TGTGCCAGCAGTGAAGCAGCGGGAGTAGAGACCCAGTACTTC	CASSEAAGVETQYF
TRBV5-8	TRBD1	once	TRBJ1-2	TGTGCCAGCAGCCCCGGGACAGGGAGGATGAATGGCTACACCTTC	CASSPGTGRMNGYTF
TRBV27	-	-	TRBJ1-2	TGTGCCAGCAGTTTAGTCGGGGGTTCCTATGGCTACACCTTC	CASSLVGGSYGYTF
TRBV28	-	-	TRBJ1-4	TGTGCCAGCAGTTTAGGTGGGGCCTCAGCAACTAATGAAAAACTGTTTTTT	CASSLGGASATNEKLFF
TRBV4-2	-	-	TRBJ1-4	TGTGCCAGCAGCCAAGATGGGGGGAGGGGTAATGAAAAACTGTTTTTT	CASSQDGGRGNEKLFF
TRBV11-2	-	-	TRBJ1-1	TGTGCCAGCAGCTTAGAACCAGGGCAGGTTGAAGCTTTCTTT	CASSLEPGQVEAFF
TRBV6-5	TRBD1	-	TRBJ1-1	TGTGCCAGCACGATTCGACAGGGCACTGAAGCTTTCTTT	CASTIRQGTEAFF
TRBV6-5	-	-	TRBJ2-5	TGTGCCAGCAGAAGCCGGGACTCAGCCTTCGTGGCCCAGTACTTC	CASRSRDSAFVAQYF
TRBV2	-	-	TRBJ2-7	TGTGCCAGCACCCAGGGGTCCTACGAGCAGTACTTC	CASTQGSYEQYF
TRBV9	-	-	TRBJ1-4	TGTGCCAGCAGTCTAGACCATGCAACTAATGAAAAACTGTTTTTT	CASSLDHATNEKLFF
TRBV10-3	TRBD1	-	TRBJ2-7	TGTGCCACCGGACAGGATTCCTACGAGCAGTACTTC	CATGQDSYEQYF
TRBV19	-	-	TRBJ1-5	TGTGCCAGTAGTATAGATCCAGGGTATGGCAATCAGCCCCAGCATTTT	CASSIDPGYGNQPQHF
TRBV9	TRBD2	-	TRBJ2-1	TGTGCCAGCAGCGTAACTAGCGGGACTCGGAATGAGCAGTTCTTC	CASSVTSGTRNEQFF
TRBV5-1	TRBD2	-	TRBJ2-2	TGCGCCAGCAGCCCAGCTAGCGGGAGGGCCTTCGGGGAGCTGTTTTTT	CASSPASGRAFGELFF
TRBV7-2	-	-	TRBJ1-2	TGTGCCAGCAGCTTAGGGGGGGGACACCCCTATGGCTACACCTTC	CASSLGGGHPYGYTF
TRBV14	-	-	TRBJ2-5	TGTGCCAGCAGCCAAGTTGTAGTCCCAGAGACCCAGTACTTC	CASSQVVVPETQYF
TRBV9	TRBD1	-	TRBJ1-2	TGTGCCAGCAGTCAGGGGACAGGGGTCGATGGCTACACCTTC	CASSQGTGVDGYTF
TRBV9	TRBD1	-	TRBJ1-1	TGTGCCAGCAGCCTAAGAGGGACAGAAGCCGCTGAAGCTTTCTTT	CASSLRGTEAAEAFF
TRBV6-4	-	-	TRBJ2-7	TGTGCCAGCAGTGACTCGCACTGTCCCTACGAGCAGTACTTC	CASSDSHCPYEQYF
TRBV4-3	TRBD2	-	TRBJ2-3	TGCGCCAGCAGCCAAGAAGGACTAGCGACTCTCACAGATACGCAGTATTTT	CASSQEGLATLTDTQYF
TRBV30	-	-	TRBJ1-1	TGTGCCTGGAGTCATACAGGGACCACTGAAGCTTTCTTT	CAWSHTGTTEAFF